A single sample gave rise to the 26 T cell receptor beta chains below, sequenced in a study of CD8+ T cells in alopecia areata. Isolated RNA was reverse transcribed into cDNA used as the sequencing template. Sequencing was performed with immunoSEQ multiplex PCR; in TCRdb, only in-frame clones are kept and a portion is missing. The repertoire has roughly 260,000 clones, none seen only once; the ten largest take more than 0.95%. It was with CD4, CD8alpha, NKG2D, NKG2ACE and other markers that pooled cutaneous lymph node cells were sorted. The sequenced material came from CD4+ T cells sorted from a lymph node. Receptors originate from a C3H/HeJ mouse with alopecia areata. This mouse strain has H2-k as its MHC haplotype.

Remarks on this clone: Mouse gene names and germline throughout. The CDR3 end lies 4 residues beyond the end of the read and is filled in from the germline J gene. V is TRBV1 and J is TRBJ2-1; 7 bases map to TRBD2. Germline values: CDR1 NSQYPW, CDR2 LRSPGD (reference sequence). V dropped 0 bases and J dropped 0; count of bases not matched to a gene: 2. The CDR3 extends over 16 amino acids. Partial CDR3 DNA: TGCACCTGCAGTGCAGAATGGGGGGTTAACTATGCT. Encoded protein: CTCSAEWGVNYA. The whole CDR3 protein reads CTCSAEWGVNYAEQFF.

Points on this clone: Germline and genes: mouse. The read gets to within 4 residues of the CDR3 end, and the germline J gene fills in the rest. The rearrangement links TRBV31 to TRBJ1-1; tentative D call: TRBD1 (6 bases). Per the germline V gene, CDR1 is GKSSPN and CDR2 is SITVG. The CDR3 sequence is 11 residues long. CDR3 bases read: TGTGCCCAGAACCGGGACAAA. This gives the protein CAQNRDK. The complete CDR3 sequence is CAQNRDKEVFF.

This clone was counted only a few times. Gene names and germline refer to mouse. The CDR3 here is CASSQEGQKNSDYTF. The sequenced part of the CDR3 DNA is TGTGCCAGCAGCCAAGAGGGACAGAAAAACTCC. The V call is TRBV2, the J call TRBJ1-2; 7 positions agree with TRBD1. Read data end 4 residues before the CDR3 end; the end is taken from the germline J gene. Trimming took 0 bases from V and 1 from J; bases not matched to a gene: 2. This CDR3 is 15 amino acids long. Germline CDR1 reads LGHNA; CDR2 reads YSYQKL.

As to this clone: The listed genes are named as in mouse. The missing CDR3 end, 4 residues past where the read stops, is filled in from the germline J gene. V usage is TRBV13-2 and J usage is TRBJ2-5, with a tentative D call TRBD1 (6 bases). In germline, CDR1 is NNHNN, CDR2 SYGAGS (reference sequence). This CDR3 is 12 amino acids long. Trimming took off 6 bases at V and 3 bases at J, with 8 bases between the two ends. The CDR3 here is CASAGQQDTQYF. CDR3 bases read: TGTGCCAGCGCTGGACAGCAAGAC.

Remarks on this clone: Gene labels here are mouse ones. The CDR3 end is not reached by the read, which stops 4 residues before it; the germline J gene fills it in. The rearrangement uses TRBV13-1 and TRBJ2-2, with 9 bases matching TRBD1. Germline V CDR1 and CDR2: NSHNY, SYGAGN. V trimming: 3 bases; J trimming: 3 bases; junction bases outside the gene matches: 9. CDR3 length equals 17 residues. The CDR3 bases that were read are TGTGCCAGCAGTGTTCCCCACAGGGGGCAGGACACCGGG. Its translation: CASSVPHRGQDTG. The entire CDR3 protein reads CASSVPHRGQDTGQLYF.

This clone was observed a few times. Gene names denote mouse genes. The missing CDR3 end, 4 residues past where the read stops, is filled in from the germline J gene. The gene calls are TRBV31 and TRBJ2-4; D is unclear. CDR3 length: 14 residues. The germline V and J ends were trimmed by 1 base and 0 bases, with 8 bases remaining between them. In germline, CDR1 is GKSSPN, CDR2 SITVG. The part of the CDR3 DNA that was read is TGTGCCTGGAGTCAGCAACCTAGTCAAAAC. The encoded protein is CAWSQQPSQN. The CDR3 as a whole reads CAWSQQPSQNTLYF.

This clone was seen a few times. Genes and germline come from the mouse. The read ends 4 residues before the CDR3 terminus; that terminus is restored from the germline J gene. The rearrangement uses TRBV3 and TRBJ2-4; TRBD2 matches 11 bases. Trimming took 5 bases from V and 0 from J; bases not matched to a gene: 4. The germline gives CDR1 SNHLY, CDR2 FYNGKV (reference sequence). This CDR3 has 16 amino acids. CDR3 DNA (partial): TGTGCCAGCAGCCTCGGGACTGGGGGTAGTCAAAAC. This gives the protein CASSLGTGGSQN. The entire CDR3 protein reads CASSLGTGGSQNTLYF.

The table lists this clone with a few counts. Any gene name here is a mouse gene name. The sequenced fragment ends 4 residues before the CDR3 boundary, so the rest is inferred from the germline J gene. The chain has TRBV5 and TRBJ2-3; TRBD1 agrees at 7 bases. The CDR3 sequence is 13 residues long. The germline V gene encodes CDR1 LGHNA and CDR2 YNLKQL (reference sequence). With V trimmed by 4 bases and J by 3 bases, 1 base remained unmatched. The part of the CDR3 DNA that was read is TGTGCCAGCAGCCGGGACAGAGCAGAA. This encodes CASSRDRAE. The full CDR3 reads CASSRDRAETLYF.

This clone turned up a few times. All gene names here are mouse names. The CDR3 extends 4 residues past the end of the read, so its final part is completed from the germline J gene. This sample includes further DNA sequences coding for the same CDR3. The chain is built from TRBV13-1 and TRBJ1-1; 8 bases are shared with TRBD1. Germline trimming cut 5 bases from V and 0 bases from J; bases unmatched to any gene: 3. Germline V gene data show CDR1 as NSHNY and CDR2 as SYGAGN. CDR3 length equals 14 residues. CDR3 DNA, as far as it was read: TGTGCCAGCAGCGTGGACAGGGCAAACACA. Translating gives CASSVDRANT. The full CDR3 reads CASSVDRANTEVFF.

This clone came up a few times. Mouse gene names and germline throughout. The observed sequence ends 4 residues before the CDR3 terminus, with the missing tail filled in from the germline J gene. The gene calls are TRBV19 and TRBJ2-5; 8 positions agree with TRBD1. The CDR3 contains 13 residues. The junction had 0 bases not matched to a gene; V was cut back by 5 bases and J by 1 base. Germline CDR1 and CDR2: FNHDT and SITEND (reference sequence). CDR3 residues: CASRTGDQDTQYF. Incomplete CDR3 DNA: TGTGCCAGCAGGACAGGGGACCAAGAC.

Concerning this clone itself: Germline and genes here are mouse. The sequence runs out 4 residues before the end of the CDR3; the remainder is reconstructed from the germline J gene. The chain is built from TRBV19 and TRBJ2-1; 7 bases align to TRBD2. CDR1 and CDR2 from the germline V gene are FNHDT and SITEND (reference sequence). V was clipped by 4 bases and J by 3 bases; unmatched bases: 7. CDR3 size: 15 residues. Incomplete CDR3 DNA: TGTGCCAGCAGTCGCCCCTGGGGGTTCTATGCT. Protein product: CASSRPWGFYA. The complete CDR3 protein is CASSRPWGFYAEQFF.

This clone has just a few counts. Gene names and germline refer to mouse. Read data end 4 residues before the CDR3 end; the end is taken from the germline J gene. This sequence joins TRBV13-3 and TRBJ2-4; 7 bases match TRBD1. The V segment lost 0 bases and the J segment 0 bases; nucleotides outside the gene matches: 1. This CDR3 has 15 amino acids. The germline gives CDR1 NNHDY, CDR2 SYVADS. Partial CDR3 DNA: TGTGCCAGCAGTGATGCGGACAGGAGTCAAAAC. Protein: CASSDADRSQN. The entire CDR3 sequence reads CASSDADRSQNTLYF. The complete variable domain, with remaining parts taken from reference TRBV13-3 and TRBJ2-4, reads EAAVTQSPRSKVAVTGGKVTLSCHQTNNHDYMYWYRQDTGHGLRLIHYSYVADSTEKGDIPDGYKASRPSQENFSLILELASLSQTAVYFCASSDADRSQNTLYFGAGTRLSVL.

For this clone: The genes and germline here are from mouse. The CDR3 is cut off 4 residues early in the read; its end comes from the germline J gene. J is TRBJ2-3 and V is TRBV13-1; tentatively, D is TRBD2 (5 bases). Germline V gives CDR1 NSHNY, CDR2 SYGAGN. The CDR3 has 15 residues. The germline V and J ends were trimmed by 1 base and 0 bases, with 9 bases remaining between them. The CDR3 spells CASSDFWTSAETLYF. The CDR3 DNA, read in part, is TGTGCCAGCAGTGATTTTTGGACTAGTGCAGAA.

Turning to this clone: Any gene name here is a mouse gene name. The CDR3 end lies 4 residues beyond the end of the read and is filled in from the germline J gene. The rearrangement links TRBV13-1 to TRBJ2-1, with 7 nucleotides matching TRBD1. The length of the CDR3 is 15 residues. The junction had 3 bases not matched to a gene; V was cut back by 3 bases and J by 0 bases. Germline V gene sequence: CDR1 NSHNY, CDR2 SYGAGN. The part of the CDR3 DNA that was read is TGTGCCAGCAGTGGCTACAGGGGTAACTATGCT. This encodes CASSGYRGNYA. The whole CDR3 sequence reads CASSGYRGNYAEQFF.

About this clone: The genes are named according to mouse. The read halts 4 residues ahead of the CDR3 end, with the missing end drawn from the germline J gene. The sample holds other DNA sequences that translate to the same CDR3. V gene TRBV1 combines with J gene TRBJ1-2, with 7 positions matching TRBD1. The CDR3 is 14 amino acids. CDR1 and CDR2 (germline): NSQYPW, LRSPGD (reference sequence). The V and J ends lost 4 bases and 1 base, in that order; junction bases with no gene match: 3. The CDR3 loop is CTCSDRGGNSDYTF. CDR3 bases read: TGCACCTGCAGTGACAGGGGAGGAAACTCC.

Comments on this clone: Gene names follow the mouse nomenclature. The read finishes 4 residues shy of the CDR3 end, and the germline J gene is used to complete it. The chain employs TRBV13-2 and TRBJ2-2; 10 nucleotides align to TRBD2. This CDR3 has 17 residues. Germline CDR1 NNHNN, CDR2 SYGAGS (reference sequence). V gave up 1 base and J gave up 0 bases; unmatched junction bases: 3. CDR3 region: CASGDPGLGSNTGQLYF. The sequenced part of the CDR3 DNA is TGTGCCAGCGGTGATCCGGGACTGGGGTCAAACACCGGG.

In its sample, this clone was seen many times. These gene names are mouse names. The read is 3 residues too short to cover the CDR3 end, so that end is filled in from the germline J gene. Within the sample, other DNA sequences also encode this same CDR3. The rearrangement uses TRBV13-1 and TRBJ1-6; TRBD1 is a possible D gene (6 bases). TRBJ1-6 is filed as an ORF, its function uncertain. Trimming stripped 5 bases from V and 3 bases from J, with 6 bases between. CDR1 NSHNY and CDR2 SYGAGN come from the germline V gene. The CDR3 runs 13 residues. CDR3 in amino acids: CASRDSYNSPLYF. CDR3 bases read: TGTGCCAGCAGGGACAGCTATAATTCGCCC.

Details on this clone: Gene names are mouse gene names. The CDR3 goes on 4 residues after the read ends, and that part is filled in from the germline J gene. The V gene is TRBV13-1, the J gene TRBJ2-7, with TRBD2 matching 7 bases. The germline CDR1 and CDR2 sequences are NSHNY and SYGAGN. This CDR3 comprises 12 residues. With 8 bases clipped from V and 0 bases from J, the junction kept 2 bases outside the gene matches. CDR3 DNA (partial): TGTGCCAGTGGGGGGAGCTCCTAT. Its translation is CASGGSSY. The full CDR3 is CASGGSSYEQYF.

This clone was recorded many times. Genes here carry mouse names. The read is 4 residues too short to cover the CDR3 end, so that end is filled in from the germline J gene. Other DNA variants within this sample encode the same CDR3. The chain couples TRBV5 to TRBJ2-5, with a possible D match to TRBD1 (5 bases). The V end was cut by 4 bases, the J end by 3 bases, with 8 bases between. The germline CDR1 and CDR2 sequences are LGHNA and YNLKQL (reference sequence). This CDR3 contains 13 residues. Partial CDR3 DNA: TGTGCCAGCAGCCGGACAAATCAAGAC. As protein: CASSRTNQD. The whole CDR3 protein reads CASSRTNQDTQYF.

For this clone: An end of the junction differs from the germline gene, which may be a read error. Gene names and germline match the mouse. The DNA ends 4 residues before the CDR3 does, and the rest of the CDR3 is filled in from the germline J gene. V gene TRBV5 combines with J gene TRBJ2-3; D is perhaps TRBD1 (5 bases). Germline CDR1 and CDR2: LGHNA and YNLKQL (reference sequence). This CDR3 has 15 residues. This chain's CDR3 is CASRQVQGSAETLYF. The sequenced part of the CDR3 DNA is TGTGCCAGCAGGCAAGTGCAGGGAAGTGCAGAA.

In this sample, this clone turned up a few times. Gene names and germline refer to mouse. The DNA ends 4 residues before the CDR3 does, and the rest of the CDR3 is filled in from the germline J gene. Other nucleotide sequences in the sample specify the same CDR3. This rearrangement joins TRBV19 to TRBJ1-1; 12 nucleotides align to TRBD1. The germline gives CDR1 FNHDT, CDR2 SITEND (reference sequence). This CDR3 contains 14 residues. Partial CDR3 DNA: TGTGCCAGCAGTCACCGGGACAGGGGGCGA. This codes for CASSHRDRGR. The full CDR3 sequence reads CASSHRDRGREVFF.

For this clone: Genes here carry mouse names. The CDR3 goes on 4 residues after the read ends, and that part is filled in from the germline J gene. The chain carries TRBV19 and TRBJ1-2; 9 bases map to TRBD1. With 3 bases clipped from V and 0 bases from J, the junction kept 3 bases outside the gene matches. Germline-derived CDR1 and CDR2 are FNHDT and SITEND (reference sequence). The CDR3 runs 15 residues. CDR3 DNA, as far as it was read: TGTGCCAGCAGTAGGACAGGGGCTTCAAACTCC. Its protein is CASSRTGASNS. The full CDR3 is CASSRTGASNSDYTF.

This clone has at least ten counts. Gene names refer to mouse genes. The DNA ends 4 residues before the CDR3 does, and the rest of the CDR3 is filled in from the germline J gene. The chain links TRBV13-3 to TRBJ1-2; 9 nucleotides line up with TRBD1. Germline loops: CDR1 NNHDY, CDR2 SYVADS. The CDR3 totals 14 residues. The V and J ends lost 5 bases and 2 bases, in that order; junction bases with no gene match: 4. This chain's CDR3 is CASSSGQGNSDYTF. Incomplete CDR3 DNA: TGTGCCAGCAGCTCCGGACAGGGGAACTCC.

This clone was seen repeatedly, ten times or more. Genes and germline come from the mouse. Sequencing ends 4 residues short of the CDR3 end; the germline J gene provides the rest. The J gene is TRBJ2-1, the V gene TRBV13-2, with 9 bases identical to TRBD2. Germline-derived CDR1 and CDR2 are NNHNN and SYGAGS (reference sequence). There are 14 residues in the CDR3. CDR3 DNA (partial): TGTGCCAGCGGTGATGTTGGGGGGGCATCT. Protein sequence: CASGDVGGAS. The whole CDR3 protein reads CASGDVGGASEQFF.

This clone turned up a few times. Genes and germline come from the mouse. The read comes to an end 4 residues before the CDR3 does, leaving the germline J gene to fill in the end. V usage is TRBV13-1 and J usage is TRBJ2-2; TRBD1 aligns across 10 bases. This CDR3 spans 15 amino acids. Looked up from germline, CDR1 is NSHNY and CDR2 is SYGAGN. V lost 5 bases and J lost 0; bases outside the gene matches: 1. CDR3: CASRGQGTNTGQLYF. CDR3 DNA (partial): TGTGCCAGCAGGGGACAGGGGACAAACACCGGG.

This clone was recorded a few times. Genes and germline come from the mouse. Sequencing ends 4 residues short of the CDR3 end; the germline J gene provides the rest. The V and J genes are TRBV1 and TRBJ2-5; 7 bases fit TRBD2. This CDR3 has 15 residues. Germline V gene data show CDR1 as NSQYPW and CDR2 as LRSPGD (reference sequence). The covered CDR3 bases are TGCACCTGCAGTGCAGATAATTCCTGGGGGGAC. It specifies CTCSADNSWGD. The whole CDR3 region reads CTCSADNSWGDTQYF.